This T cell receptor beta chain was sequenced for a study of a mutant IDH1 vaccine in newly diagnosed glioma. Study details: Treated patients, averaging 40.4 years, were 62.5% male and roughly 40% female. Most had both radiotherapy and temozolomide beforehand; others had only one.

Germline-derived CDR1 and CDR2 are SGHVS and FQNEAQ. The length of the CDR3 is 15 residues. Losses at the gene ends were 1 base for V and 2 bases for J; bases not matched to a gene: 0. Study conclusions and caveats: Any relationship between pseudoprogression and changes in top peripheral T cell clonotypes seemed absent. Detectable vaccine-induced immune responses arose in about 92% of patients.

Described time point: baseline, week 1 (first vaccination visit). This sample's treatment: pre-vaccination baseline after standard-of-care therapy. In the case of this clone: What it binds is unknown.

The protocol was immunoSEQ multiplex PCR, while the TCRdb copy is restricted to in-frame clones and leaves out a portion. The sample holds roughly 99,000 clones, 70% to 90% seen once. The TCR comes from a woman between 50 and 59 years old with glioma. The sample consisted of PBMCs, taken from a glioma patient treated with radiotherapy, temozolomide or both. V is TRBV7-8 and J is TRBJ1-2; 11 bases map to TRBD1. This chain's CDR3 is CASSLGTGGNYGYTF. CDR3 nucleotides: TGTGCCAGCAGCTTAGGGACAGGGGGCAACTATGGCTACACCTTC.